Below are 18 T cell receptor beta chains sequenced from a single sample in a study of cytomegalovirus exposure and HLA in healthy donors. PCR was performed using 60 Vbeta and 13 Jbeta primers. The assay was immunoSEQ multiplex PCR, and TCRdb's table has in-frame clones only and misses some. Of around 200,000 clones listed, approximately 84% were seen once; the top ten hold around 0.57%. What was sequenced was PBMCs. Receptors were obtained from a woman in her forties in good health and CMV-seronegative.

The chain has TRBV7-8 and TRBJ1-2, with TRBD1 as a possible D gene (6 bases). Trimming pared 5 bases from V and 5 bases from J, leaving 21 bases between. The CDR3 consists of 16 residues. Germline V gives CDR1 SGHVS, CDR2 FQNEAQ. The CDR3 here is CASSLGTLGVGYGYTF. For the CDR3, the DNA is TGTGCCAGCAGCCTTGGGACACTGGGCGTAGGGTATGGCTACACCTTC.

This clone has just a few counts. The same CDR3 also results from other DNA sequences found in this sample. The chain employs TRBV5-4 and TRBJ1-3, with TRBD1 as a possible D gene (6 bases). The CDR3 is 14 amino acids. Germline V gene data show CDR1 as SGHNT and CDR2 as YYREEE (reference sequence). V shed 2 bases and J shed 1 base, with 7 bases lying between them. The CDR3 DNA reads as TGTGCCAGCAGCTTACAGGGTTCTGGAAACACCATATATTTT. This sequence encodes CASSLQGSGNTIYF.

The chain recombines TRBV5-1 with TRBJ2-5; D is possibly TRBD2 (6 bases). V lost 4 bases, J lost 3 bases, and 16 bases lay in between. Germline V lookup: CDR1 SGHRS, CDR2 YFSETQ. CDR3 length equals 15 residues. The CDR3 coding sequence is TGCGCCAGCAGCCCGGGACTTAGGGGTGAAGAGACCCAGTACTTC. Protein product: CASSPGLRGEETQYF.

The chain has TRBV5-1 and TRBJ2-2, with 8 bases aligning to TRBD2. V was pared by 4 bases and J by 2 bases, with 4 bases of the junction left unmatched. This CDR3 is built from 15 residues. CDR1 SGHRS and CDR2 YFSETQ come from the germline V gene. The CDR3 here is CASSVSGGNTGELFF. The CDR3 DNA follows: TGCGCCAGCAGCGTAAGCGGGGGAAACACCGGGGAGCTGTTTTTT.

This clone showed up just a few times. The chain is built from TRBV6-1 and TRBJ2-7; D may be TRBD2 (6 bases). This CDR3 spans 11 amino acids. Germline lookup yields CDR1 MNHNS and CDR2 SASEGT. The germline V and J ends were trimmed by 6 bases and 4 bases, with 7 bases remaining between them. The CDR3 is CASREGYEQYF. The CDR3 nucleotides are TGTGCCAGCAGGGAGGGTTACGAGCAGTACTTC.

The CDR3 DNA is TGCGCCAGCAGCCAAGATCGCGGGGGGGCCTACGAGCAGTACTTC. Residues: CASSQDRGGAYEQYF. The chain couples TRBV4-3 to TRBJ2-7; 9 nucleotides line up with TRBD2. The CDR3 totals 15 residues. V was clipped by 0 bases and J by 2 bases; unmatched bases: 2. Per the germline V gene, CDR1 is LGHNA and CDR2 is YSLEER.

The CDR3 reads CASSRGGLAAGETQYF. The CDR3 DNA is TGCGCCAGCAGCCGTGGGGGACTAGCGGCGGGAGAGACCCAGTACTTC. The rearrangement joins TRBV5-1 to TRBJ2-5; 11 nucleotides agree with TRBD2. Per the germline V gene, CDR1 is SGHRS and CDR2 is YFSETQ. V lost 4 bases to trimming and J lost 4 bases; unmatched junction nucleotides: 9. The CDR3 consists of 16 residues.

This clone is a singleton in its sample. This chain connects TRBV6-1 to TRBJ1-5; TRBD1 is a possible D gene (6 bases). The CDR3 spans 15 residues. CDR1 and CDR2 from the germline V gene are MNHNS and SASEGT. V gave up 4 bases and J gave up 6 bases, with 16 bases separating them. DNA of the CDR3: TGTGCCAGCAGTGTACACCAGACAGGCAGTCAGCCCCAGCATTTT. It translates to CASSVHQTGSQPQHF.

This clone has just a few counts. V and J are TRBV6-5 and TRBJ1-3; no definite D call. V dropped 4 bases and J dropped 4 bases, with 8 bases sitting between them. CDR3 length: 13 amino acids. Per the germline V gene, CDR1 is MNHEY and CDR2 is SVGAGI. CDR3 sequence reads: CASSWSGGNTIYF. DNA of the CDR3: TGTGCCAGCAGTTGGTCAGGCGGAAACACCATATATTTT.

J is TRBJ2-5 and V is TRBV21-1; the tabulated D call, TRBD1, remains unverified against the DNA. TRBV21-1 is a documented pseudogene. CDR3 length: 13 amino acids. CDR3 DNA: TGTGCCAGCAGCCACAGGGGGCCTGAGACCCAGTACTTC. Encoded protein: CASSHRGPETQYF.

This clone was found once. This chain joins TRBV15 and TRBJ2-2; possible D gene TRBD1, 5 bases. V was clipped by 0 bases and J by 1 base, with 15 bases between them. The CDR3 is 18 residues long. Germline CDR1 is LNHNV and CDR2 is YYDKDF (reference sequence). The CDR3 DNA is TGTGCCACCAGCAGAGATAGGGGCGACCCCGAGAACACCGGGGAGCTGTTTTTT. Amino acid sequence: CATSRDRGDPENTGELFF.

J is TRBJ2-5 and V is TRBV5-6, with D perhaps matching TRBD1 (6 bases). Between the trimmed V and J ends, which lost 2 bases and 2 bases, there was a span of 10 bases. This CDR3 contains 14 residues. Germline CDR1 is SGHDT and CDR2 is YYEEEE. The CDR3 DNA reads as TGTGCCAGCAGCTTAGGGACAAGTCAAGAGACCCAGTACTTC. Its protein product is CASSLGTSQETQYF.

The chain couples TRBV6-5 to TRBJ1-2, with 7 bases matching TRBD1. This CDR3 comprises 14 residues. Per the germline V gene, CDR1 is MNHEY and CDR2 is SVGAGI. Trimming removed 7 bases from V and 5 bases from J; junction bases left unmatched: 10. In DNA, the CDR3 is TGTGCCAGCAACCGACAGGGTGGGAGATATGGCTACACCTTC. Its translation: CASNRQGGRYGYTF.

This clone has a handful of counts. This rearrangement joins TRBV7-2 to TRBJ1-6; D unresolved. V was shortened by 5 bases and J by 7 bases, with 9 bases between the two germline ends. This CDR3 comprises 13 residues. Per the germline V gene, CDR1 is SGHTA and CDR2 is FQGNSA. The CDR3 reads CASSHNKNSPLHF. For the CDR3, the DNA is TGTGCCAGCAGCCATAACAAGAATTCACCCCTCCACTTT. Together with reference TRBV7-2 and TRBJ1-6, the CDR3 gives the full variable domain: GAGVSQSPSNKVTEKGKDVELRCDPISGHTALYWYRQSLGQGLEFLIYFQGNSAPDKSGLPSDRFSAERTGGSVSTLTIQRTQQEDSAVYLCASSHNKNSPLHFGNGTRLTVT.

The V call is TRBV11-3, the J call TRBJ1-6; D perhaps matches TRBD1 (5 bases). In germline, CDR1 is SGHNT, CDR2 YENEEA. The CDR3 totals 14 residues. V was trimmed by 3 bases and J by 10 bases, leaving 13 bases between them. The CDR3 bases are TGTGCCAGCAGCTTCAAAGCGGGGGAGTCACCCCTCCACTTT. Protein product: CASSFKAGESPLHF.

This chain uses TRBV6-6 with TRBJ2-3; D perhaps matches TRBD2 (6 bases). CDR1 and CDR2 from the germline V gene are MNHNY and SVGAGI (reference sequence). Trimming took off 6 bases at V and 1 base at J, with 11 bases between the two ends. This CDR3 is 14 amino acids long. The CDR3 DNA follows: TGTGCCAGCAGCCTTCAGCGGGGCACAGATACGCAGTATTTT. Amino acids: CASSLQRGTDTQYF.

The gene calls are TRBV6-4 and TRBJ1-2, with D possibly TRBD1 on 6 matching bases. The CDR3 covers 15 residues. The germline V gene has CDR1 MRHNA and CDR2 SNTAGT. V was cut by 1 base and J by 3 bases, with 12 bases left in between. The CDR3 DNA follows: TGTGCCAGCAGTGACTGGGGGGGCAGGGACTATGGCTACACCTTC. This codes for CASSDWGGRDYGYTF.

The genes are TRBV9 and TRBJ2-1, with D possibly matching TRBD1 (6 bases). V shed 4 bases and J shed 2 bases, with 13 bases lying between them. Germline values: CDR1 SGDLS, CDR2 YYNGEE. The CDR3 totals 15 residues. The CDR3 here is CASSRGITPYNEQFF. The CDR3 coding sequence is TGTGCCAGCAGCAGGGGGATTACCCCCTACAATGAGCAGTTCTTC.